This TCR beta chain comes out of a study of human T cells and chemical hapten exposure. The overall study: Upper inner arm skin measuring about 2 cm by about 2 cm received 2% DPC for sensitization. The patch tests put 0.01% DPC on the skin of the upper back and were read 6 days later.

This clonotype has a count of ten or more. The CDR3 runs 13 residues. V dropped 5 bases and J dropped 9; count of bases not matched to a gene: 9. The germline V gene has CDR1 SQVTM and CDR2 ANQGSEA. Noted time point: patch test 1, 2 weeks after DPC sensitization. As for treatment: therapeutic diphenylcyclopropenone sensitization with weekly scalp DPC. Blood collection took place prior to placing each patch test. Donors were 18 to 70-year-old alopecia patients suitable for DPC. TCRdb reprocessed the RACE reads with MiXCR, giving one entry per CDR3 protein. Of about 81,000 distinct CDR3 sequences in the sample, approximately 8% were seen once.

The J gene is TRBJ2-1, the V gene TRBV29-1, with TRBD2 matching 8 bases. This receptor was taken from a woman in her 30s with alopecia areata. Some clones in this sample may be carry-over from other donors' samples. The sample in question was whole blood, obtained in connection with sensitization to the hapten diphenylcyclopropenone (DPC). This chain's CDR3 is CSVLSGDRGEQFF. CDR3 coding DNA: TGCAGCGTTCTTAGCGGGGATCGCGGTGAGCAGTTCTTC.